Below, 25 T cell receptor beta chains from the same sample are listed, as sequenced in a study of blood T cell repertoires in COVID-19 (dated by TCRdb to the early 2020s). The method was the immunoSEQ multiplex PCR assay. As stored in TCRdb, this immuneACCESS dataset retains in-frame rearrangements with V and J assigned. A fraction of the clones does not appear; measured against another copy, unresolved V genes explain less than half of the discrepancy, and the remainder lacks a known reason. In this sample the table shows some 210,000 clones, over 70% of which occur a single time. In total, the top ten clones hold roughly 2.9% of the sample. The sequenced sample was peripheral blood. The receptors were sampled from a man aged 50-60 years with active or convalescent COVID-19.

The rearrangement links TRBV18 to TRBJ2-1, with D hard to call. The germline gives CDR1 KGHSH, CDR2 LQKENI. V lost 4 bases, J lost 4 bases, and 5 bases lay in between. The CDR3 contains 12 residues. CDR3 in DNA: TGTGCCAGCTCACTCTCTTACAATGAGCAGTTCTTC. Its translation: CASSLSYNEQFF. Drawing the rest from reference TRBV18 and TRBJ2-1, the complete variable domain is NAGVMQNPRHLVRRRGQEARLRCSPMKGHSHVYWYRQLPEEGLKFMVYLQKENIIDESGMPKERFSAEFPKEGPSILRIQQVVRGDSAAYFCASSLSYNEQFFGPGTRLTVL.

The chain is built from TRBV5-4 and TRBJ1-3; 9 nucleotides line up with TRBD1. After removal of 3 bases from V and 2 bases from J, the junction contained 6 bases not matched to a gene. The CDR3 consists of 16 residues. Germline assignment: CDR1 SGHNT and CDR2 YYREEE (reference sequence). CDR3: CASSWSGTGPGNTIYF. In DNA, the CDR3 is TGTGCCAGCAGCTGGAGCGGGACAGGGCCTGGAAACACCATATATTTT.

The CDR3 spells CASSPFTGGQNTEAFF. The CDR3 region has the DNA TGTGCCAGCTCACCATTCACAGGGGGCCAGAACACTGAAGCTTTCTTT. This chain connects TRBV18 to TRBJ1-1, with TRBD1 matching over 9 bases. The CDR3 runs to 16 residues. Germline V gene sequence: CDR1 KGHSH, CDR2 LQKENI. Trimming took 2 bases from V and 1 from J; bases not matched to a gene: 5. Filled out from reference TRBV18 and TRBJ1-1, the complete variable domain reads NAGVMQNPRHLVRRRGQEARLRCSPMKGHSHVYWYRQLPEEGLKFMVYLQKENIIDESGMPKERFSAEFPKEGPSILRIQQVVRGDSAAYFCASSPFTGGQNTEAFFGQGTRLTVV.

The rearrangement uses TRBV5-5 and TRBJ2-3; D remains unclear. V lost 3 bases and J 6 bases, leaving 8 bases between the germline ends. Germline V gives CDR1 SGHKS, CDR2 YYEKEE (reference sequence). There are 12 residues in the CDR3. This CDR3 is CASSSGLDTQYF. The CDR3 DNA reads TGTGCCAGCAGCTCGGGTTTGGATACGCAGTATTTT.

This sequence joins TRBV24-1 and TRBJ2-3; 10 nucleotides match TRBD1. With 0 bases clipped from V and 6 bases from J, the junction kept 2 bases outside the gene matches. The CDR3 contains 15 residues. Germline CDR1 is KGHDR and CDR2 is SFDVKD. As DNA, the CDR3 is TGTGCCACCAGTGATTTGAGACAGGGGGCGGATACGCAGTATTTT. Translating it yields CATSDLRQGADTQYF.

This clone was seen more than once but under ten times. The V call is TRBV10-3, the J call TRBJ1-1, with D possibly being TRBD1 (5 bases). Germline loops: CDR1 ENHRY, CDR2 SYGVKD. This CDR3 contains 14 residues. V was trimmed by 4 bases and J by 0 bases, leaving 9 bases between them. As DNA, the CDR3 is TGTGCCATCAGTGCGGGGGATCTGAACACTGAAGCTTTCTTT. It encodes CAISAGDLNTEAFF.

V and J are TRBV7-9 and TRBJ2-7; D perhaps matches TRBD2 (6 bases). Germline CDR1 and CDR2: SEHNR and FQNEAQ (reference sequence). The V end was cut by 1 base, the J end by 0 bases, with 13 bases between. The CDR3 sequence is 16 residues long. This CDR3 reads CASSLGASVSSYEQYF. The CDR3 region has the DNA TGTGCCAGCAGCTTAGGGGCTAGCGTTAGCTCCTACGAGCAGTACTTC.

This chain connects TRBV10-2 to TRBJ1-2, with no clear D. The germline V gene encodes CDR1 WSHSY and CDR2 SAAADI. This CDR3 comprises 13 residues. V was cut by 8 bases and J by 8 bases, with 18 bases left in between. In DNA form, the CDR3 reads TGCGCCAGCGGCTCGGGTGACCTGAAAGGCTACACCTTC. Translation: CASGSGDLKGYTF.

V gene TRBV3-1 (or the pseudogene TRBV3-2) combines with J gene TRBJ2-2; 7 nucleotides align to TRBD2. V trimming: 3 bases; J trimming: 4 bases; junction bases outside the gene matches: 2. This CDR3 comprises 14 residues. In germline, CDR1 is LGHDT, CDR2 YNNKEL (reference sequence). CDR3 nucleotide sequence: TGTGCCAGCAGCCATCGCGGGGGCACCGGGGAGCTGTTTTTT. It specifies CASSHRGGTGELFF.

V and J are TRBV11-2 and TRBJ1-6; 10 bases match TRBD1. The trim removed 8 bases at V and 6 bases at J, leaving 4 bases unmatched. CDR1 is SGHAT and CDR2 is FQNNGV in the germline V gene. The CDR3 totals 14 residues. As DNA, the CDR3 is TGTGCCAGCGGCCGGGACAGGGGTAATTCACCCCTCCACTTT. It encodes CASGRDRGNSPLHF.

The chain recombines TRBV12-5 with TRBJ1-2, with 7 bases identical to TRBD1. CDR1 LGHNT and CDR2 FRNRAP come from the germline V gene. The CDR3 is 15 residues long. V was clipped by 6 bases and J by 3 bases; unmatched bases: 10. The CDR3, as DNA: TGTGCTAGTGGACTGACAGGGATCGGGTACTATGGCTACACCTTC. Its protein is CASGLTGIGYYGYTF.

A single count supports this clone. This sequence joins TRBV5-1 and TRBJ1-2, with TRBD1 matching 10 bases. Germline assignment: CDR1 SGHRS and CDR2 YFSETQ. With V trimmed by 4 bases and J by 2 bases, 8 bases remained unmatched. This CDR3 comprises 16 residues. CDR3 DNA sequence: TGCGCCAGCAGCACCGAATGGGACAGGGGAAACTATGGCTACACCTTC. Amino acids: CASSTEWDRGNYGYTF. The whole variable domain, remainder taken from reference TRBV5-1 and TRBJ1-2, is KAGVTQTPRYLIKTRGQQVTLSCSPISGHRSVSWYQQTPGQGLQFLFEYFSETQRNKGNFPGRFSGRQFSNSRSEMNVSTLELGDSALYLCASSTEWDRGNYGYTFGSGTRLTVV.

The V and J genes are TRBV4-2 and TRBJ2-1, with TRBD2 matching over 11 bases. Germline CDR1 LGHNA, CDR2 YNFKEQ. The V segment lost 3 bases and the J segment 2 bases; nucleotides outside the gene matches: 3. CDR3 size: 16 residues. The CDR3 sequence is CASSHELAGAYNEQFF. Here the CDR3 DNA reads TGTGCCAGCAGCCACGAACTAGCGGGAGCCTACAATGAGCAGTTCTTC.

The V and J genes are TRBV6-5 and TRBJ1-2; 10 nucleotides match TRBD1. Germline V CDR1 and CDR2: MNHEY, SVGAGI. Trimming cost V 4 bases and J 4 bases; bases outside gene matches: 9. This CDR3 has 16 residues. For the CDR3, the DNA is TGTGCCAGCAGTTCCCCGGAGGACAGGGGGAGCTATGGCTACACCTTC. Translating gives CASSSPEDRGSYGYTF.

V gene TRBV2 combines with J gene TRBJ2-7, with 12 bases that match TRBD1. The germline CDR1 and CDR2 sequences are SNHLY and FYNNEI. Germline trimming cut 8 bases from V and 6 bases from J; bases unmatched to any gene: 5. The CDR3 sequence is 13 residues long. CDR3 protein: CASGRDRGPEQYF. The DNA of the CDR3 is TGTGCCAGCGGCCGGGACAGGGGGCCCGAGCAGTACTTC.

V and J are TRBV5-1 and TRBJ2-1; 7 bases map to TRBD1. V gave up 4 bases and J gave up 4 bases; unmatched junction bases: 11. The CDR3 is 16 residues long. The germline V gene has CDR1 SGHRS and CDR2 YFSETQ. The CDR3 DNA reads TGCGCCAGCAGCCCTATACAGGGGACGAGTTACAATGAGCAGTTCTTC. Translated: CASSPIQGTSYNEQFF.

The rearrangement links TRBV19 to TRBJ2-4, with 7 nucleotides matching TRBD2. The CDR3 spans 15 residues. Germline lookup yields CDR1 LNHDA and CDR2 SQIVND (reference sequence). V was pared by 6 bases and J by 8 bases, with 13 bases of the junction left unmatched. Written as DNA, the CDR3 is TGTGCCAGTAGCCTGGGGAGGGTCCTAAGGGACATTCAGTACTTC. It codes for CASSLGRVLRDIQYF.

The J gene is TRBJ2-2, the V gene TRBV19, with D possibly TRBD2 on 5 matching bases. In germline, CDR1 is LNHDA, CDR2 SQIVND (reference sequence). V was shortened by 3 bases and J by 3 bases, with 17 bases between the two germline ends. This CDR3 has 17 residues. CDR3 coding DNA: TGTGCCAGTAGTATGGCAGTAGTATTGGGAGACACCGGGGAGCTGTTTTTT. Protein: CASSMAVVLGDTGELFF.

The chain links TRBV23-1 to TRBJ2-5; 10 positions agree with TRBD1. TRBV23-1 is noted as an ORF with a role that remains uncertain. CDR3 length: 16 residues. V dropped 4 bases and J dropped 4; count of bases not matched to a gene: 9. The chain's CDR3 is CASSLSDRGRGETQYF. DNA of the CDR3: TGCGCCAGCAGTCTTTCCGACAGGGGGCGAGGAGAGACCCAGTACTTC.

The rearrangement joins TRBV6-1 to TRBJ2-1; 9 nucleotides line up with TRBD2. The length of the CDR3 is 16 residues. The V segment lost 4 bases and the J segment 5 bases; nucleotides outside the gene matches: 9. Germline V gives CDR1 MNHNS, CDR2 SASEGT. This CDR3 is CASSAGLASVHNEQFF. DNA of the CDR3: TGTGCCAGCAGTGCCGGACTAGCGTCGGTCCACAATGAGCAGTTCTTC.

This chain links TRBV7-2 with TRBJ1-2; weak D call: TRBD1 (6 bases). Germline loops: CDR1 SGHTA, CDR2 FQGNSA. The CDR3 has 14 amino acids. V was shortened by 4 bases and J by 4 bases, with 13 bases between the two germline ends. The CDR3 nucleotides read TGTGCCAGCAGCTCAGGACAGATGATCTATGGCTACACCTTC. Its translation: CASSSGQMIYGYTF.

The V gene is TRBV24-1, the J gene TRBJ1-1; no clear D gene. V was trimmed by 2 bases and J by 6 bases, leaving 15 bases between them. This CDR3 comprises 15 residues. CDR1 is KGHDR, CDR2 SFDVKD, per germline. CDR3: CATSDSISVRPEAFF. The CDR3, as DNA: TGTGCCACCAGTGATTCAATCAGCGTTCGTCCTGAAGCTTTCTTT.

This clone showed up just once. The chain uses TRBV28 and TRBJ1-6; maybe TRBD1 (5 bases). CDR1 is MDHEN, CDR2 SYDVKM, per germline. Deletions cut 5 bases from V and 5 bases from J, with 13 bases between. The CDR3 runs 15 residues. Here the CDR3 reads CASSPPAGNNSPLHF. DNA of the CDR3: TGTGCCAGCAGTCCCCCGGCAGGGAATAATTCACCCCTCCACTTT.

This clone was recorded once. The V gene is TRBV5-6, the J gene TRBJ2-3; tentative D call: TRBD2 (5 bases). Germline CDR1 reads SGHDT; CDR2 reads YYEEEE. Between the trimmed V and J ends, which lost 7 bases and 0 bases, there was a span of 15 bases. This CDR3 is 15 amino acids long. CDR3 sequence (DNA): TGTGCCAGCTTTAAGGACTTCCGTAGCACAGATACGCAGTATTTT. Translation: CASFKDFRSTDTQYF.

The chain recombines TRBV3-1 (or the pseudogene TRBV3-2) with TRBJ1-2, with TRBD1 as a possible D gene (5 bases). Germline-derived CDR1 and CDR2 are LGHDT and YNNKEL (reference sequence). Trimming removed 0 bases from V and 8 bases from J, with 10 bases in between. The CDR3 loop spans 13 amino acids. The CDR3 DNA follows: TGTGCCAGCAGCCAAGAGACAGTTGGAGGCTACACCTTC. This encodes CASSQETVGGYTF.